This T cell receptor (beta chain) was recorded in a study of blood T cell repertoires in COVID-19. This clone was seen only a few times. The repertoire was sequenced with immunoSEQ multiplex PCR; TCRdb's copy has only in-frame clones and lacks some. The repertoire includes 130,000 to 150,000 clones, approximately 85% of them detected once, and roughly 8% sits in the top ten. Germline lookup yields CDR1 LGHDT and CDR2 YNNKEL (reference sequence). V lost 2 bases to trimming and J lost 0 bases, with 8 bases between them. This CDR3 spans 15 amino acids. Followed over time, Seattle patients had been enrolled while infection was active.

The chain employs TRBV3-1 (or the pseudogene TRBV3-2) and TRBJ1-3, with D possibly matching TRBD1 (5 bases). The receptor comes from a woman aged 55-69 years with COVID-19, enrolled during active disease. The sample consisted of peripheral blood. The chain's CDR3 is CASSQLTGSGNTIYF. DNA for the CDR3: TGTGCCAGCAGCCAACTCACAGGCTCTGGAAACACCATATATTTT.